This entry lists 27 T cell receptor beta chains sequenced from one sample in a study of CD8 T cells in ankylosing spondylitis (dated by TCRdb to about 2017). Receptor libraries were prepared by 5' RACE. Sequencing took place on an Illumina HiSeq 2500. The raw public reads went through TCRdb reprocessing: fastp at Q25, MiXCR clone calling, in-frame beta chains kept. Rows with one shared CDR3 protein collapse into an entry with the most common genes and DNA. A total of about 240,000 distinct CDR3 sequences appear in this sample, 8.6% of them only once. 6.8% of the sample belongs to the ten largest clones. Sequences were obtained from blood, either unsorted or a sorted T cell fraction (not recorded which). These receptor sequences come from a male donor with ankylosing spondylitis or in good health (not recorded which).

Ten or more counts support this clonotype. V gene TRBV20-1 combines with J gene TRBJ2-1; D unclear. The V end lost 2 bases, the J end lost 5 bases, and 4 bases lay between the germline ends. CDR3 length: 11 residues. Germline assignment: CDR1 DFQATT and CDR2 SNEGSKA (reference sequence). As DNA, the CDR3 is TGCAGTGCTAGACGGCACAATGAGCAGTTCTTC. Protein: CSARRHNEQFF.

This chain links TRBV7-2 with TRBJ2-1; possible D gene TRBD2, 6 bases. Trimming removed 0 bases from V and 4 bases from J, with 13 bases in between. Germline V gene data show CDR1 as SGHTA and CDR2 as FQGNSA. This CDR3 has 16 residues. CDR3 coding DNA: TGTGCCAGCAGCTTAGCGTTTCATAGCGGATACAATGAGCAGTTCTTC. Its translation: CASSLAFHSGYNEQFF.

In its sample, this clonotype was seen many times. V is TRBV20-1 and J is TRBJ1-1, with D possibly TRBD1 on 5 matching bases. V lost 3 bases, J lost 3 bases, and 8 bases lay in between. The germline gives CDR1 DFQATT, CDR2 SNEGSKA (reference sequence). This CDR3 has 12 amino acids. The CDR3 DNA is TGCAGTGCTAGGAAAGGGGACACTGAAGCTTTCTTT. It is translated as CSARKGDTEAFF.

The chain recombines TRBV6-2 or TRBV6-3 with TRBJ2-1; 8 nucleotides align to TRBD2. This CDR3 spans 17 amino acids. CDR1 and CDR2 (germline): MNHEY, SVGEGT. Germline trimming cut 0 bases from V and 2 bases from J; bases unmatched to any gene: 6. CDR3 residues: CASSYSSNGRAYNEQFF. The CDR3 region has the DNA TGTGCCAGCAGTTACTCCTCCAACGGGAGGGCCTACAATGAGCAGTTCTTC.

This clonotype has ten or more counts. The V call is TRBV9, the J call TRBJ2-2; D is unclear. CDR1 is SGDLS, CDR2 YYNGEE, per germline. V shed 7 bases and J shed 6 bases, with 16 bases lying between them. The CDR3 is made up of 14 amino acids. Written as DNA, the CDR3 is TGTGCCAGCCGAAGGGATAGCAACCCCGGGGAGCTGTTTTTT. Protein: CASRRDSNPGELFF.

The chain recombines TRBV30 with TRBJ2-3; 10 nucleotides agree with TRBD2. The CDR3 loop spans 14 amino acids. Per the germline V gene, CDR1 is GTSNPN and CDR2 is SVGIG (reference sequence). V lost 4 bases, J lost 5 bases, and 6 bases stayed unmatched. As DNA, the CDR3 is TGTGCCTGGACGGGACTAGCGTATGTAGATACGCAGTATTTT. It codes for CAWTGLAYVDTQYF.

This clonotype was seen repeatedly, ten times or more. The chain is built from TRBV12-3 or TRBV12-4 and TRBJ2-1; 15 bases agree with TRBD2. CDR3 length equals 15 residues. J was trimmed by 8 bases and V by 1 base; bases with no gene match: 0. CDR3 region: CASSLGTSGGDEQFF. CDR3 in DNA: TGTGCCAGCAGTTTAGGGACTAGCGGGGGGGATGAGCAGTTCTTC.

This clonotype was recorded at least ten times. The V gene is TRBV20-1, the J gene TRBJ1-5; D is unclear. Trimming took 5 bases from V and 2 from J, leaving 7 bases between them. This CDR3 has 12 amino acids. CDR1 is DFQATT, CDR2 SNEGSKA, per germline (reference sequence). DNA for the CDR3: TGCAGTGCTCGGATTGGCAATCAGCCCCAGCATTTT. Amino acids: CSARIGNQPQHF.

At least ten counts were recorded for this clonotype. Here the CDR3 DNA reads TGTGCCAGCAGCTACTTGGGACGGCTTGGGGATGAGCAGTTCTTC. This sequence encodes CASSYLGRLGDEQFF. The rearrangement uses TRBV11-2 and TRBJ2-1; tentatively, D is TRBD1 or TRBD2 (5 bases each). The CDR3 runs 15 residues. In germline, CDR1 is SGHAT, CDR2 FQNNGV. V was clipped by 4 bases and J by 8 bases, with 18 bases between them.

This clonotype has only a few counts. The chain recombines TRBV4-3 with TRBJ2-1, with TRBD2 matching 9 bases. Unmatched junction bases numbered 9, after V lost 0 bases and J lost 6 bases. In germline, CDR1 is LGHNA, CDR2 YSLEER. The CDR3 consists of 17 residues. The CDR3 sequence is CASSQDRRAGGPNEQFF. For the CDR3, the DNA is TGCGCCAGCAGCCAAGATCGTAGGGCGGGAGGGCCCAATGAGCAGTTCTTC.

The chain combines TRBV20-1 with TRBJ1-5; perhaps TRBD1 as D (6 bases). Germline CDR1 is DFQATT and CDR2 is SNEGSKA (reference sequence). V lost 6 bases and J 5 bases, leaving 11 bases between the germline ends. The CDR3 length is 12 residues. CDR3 nucleotide sequence: TGCAGTGCCCTGAGGGGGGATCAGCCCCAGCATTTT. This gives the protein CSALRGDQPQHF.

At least ten counts were recorded for this clonotype. The CDR3 coding sequence is TGCGCCAGCAGCCACGGACAGGGATTCCGGAAACTGTTTTTT. Translating it yields CASSHGQGFRKLFF. The V call is TRBV4-3, the J call TRBJ1-4; 8 bases agree with TRBD1. The CDR3 runs to 14 residues. The trim removed 3 bases at V and 11 bases at J, leaving 8 bases unmatched. CDR1 LGHNA and CDR2 YSLEER come from the germline V gene.

This clonotype has at least ten counts. V and J are TRBV3-1 and TRBJ1-1; no clear D. Germline assignment: CDR1 LGHDT and CDR2 YNNKEL (reference sequence). The CDR3 sequence is 13 residues long. Trimming shortened V by 0 bases and J by 10 bases, and 12 bases separated the two germline ends. The CDR3 region has the DNA TGTGCCAGCAGCCAAGAAGCGGAGGAGTCAGCTTTCTTT. Encoded protein: CASSQEAEESAFF.

This clonotype showed up many times. The chain uses TRBV7-8 and TRBJ2-1; perhaps D is TRBD1 or TRBD2 (5 bases each). Trimming took 2 bases from V and 6 from J, leaving 20 bases between them. Germline CDR1 reads SGHVS; CDR2 reads FQNEAQ. The CDR3 consists of 17 residues. CDR3 nucleotides: TGTGCCAGCAGCTTACGCCGGGACCCCGCTCTAATCAATGAGCAGTTCTTC. The encoded protein is CASSLRRDPALINEQFF.

This clonotype came up many times. The V gene is TRBV19, the J gene TRBJ1-1; the match to TRBD1 covers 10 bases. Trimming cost V 5 bases and J 5 bases; bases outside gene matches: 8. CDR3 length: 15 amino acids. Germline CDR1 LNHDA, CDR2 SQIVND (reference sequence). This CDR3 reads CASSSRDRGITEAFF. The CDR3 nucleotides are TGTGCCAGTAGTTCCCGGGACAGGGGAATAACTGAAGCTTTCTTT.

Remarks on this clonotype: A much larger clone differs by one base, so this may be a read error. The CDR3, as DNA: TGCAGTGTTAGCAAGGAAACCGGGGAGCTGTTTTTT. It yields the protein CSVSKETGELFF. The rearrangement links TRBV20-1 to TRBJ2-2; D gene uncertain. This CDR3 contains 12 residues. V shed 7 bases and J shed 5 bases, with 11 bases lying between them. Germline V lookup: CDR1 DFQATT, CDR2 SNEGSKA (reference sequence).

In its sample, this clonotype was seen a few times. V gene TRBV29-1 combines with J gene TRBJ2-7, with D perhaps assigned TRBD1 or TRBD2 (6 bases each). Germline CDR1 SQVTM, CDR2 ANQGSEA. Trimming took off 7 bases at V and 5 bases at J, with 15 bases between the two ends. CDR3 length: 12 residues. CDR3 amino acids: CSGGATTNEQYF. The CDR3 region has the DNA TGCAGCGGGGGGGCAACGACTAACGAGCAGTACTTC.

This clonotype was counted ten times or more. J is TRBJ1-4 and V is TRBV10-3, with 8 bases matching TRBD1. The CDR3 length is 14 residues. Germline CDR1 is ENHRY and CDR2 is SYGVKD. Germline trimming cut 3 bases from V and 10 bases from J; bases unmatched to any gene: 7. CDR3 DNA: TGTGCCATCAGTGACCCACAGGGGGAAGGAAAACTGTTTTTT. Its protein product is CAISDPQGEGKLFF.

The chain has TRBV18 and TRBJ2-3; 8 positions agree with TRBD2. J gave up 6 bases and V 5 bases, and 4 bases lay outside the gene matches. This CDR3 spans 13 amino acids. CDR1 and CDR2 from the germline V gene are KGHSH and LQKENI. The CDR3 spells CASSVSGSDTQYF. The DNA for the CDR3 is TGTGCCAGCTCAGTGAGCGGGAGCGATACGCAGTATTTT.

The rearrangement uses TRBV3-1 and TRBJ2-7, with a tentative D call TRBD2 (5 bases). V dropped 1 base and J dropped 4 bases, with 8 bases sitting between them. CDR1 is LGHDT, CDR2 YNNKEL, per germline (reference sequence). The length of the CDR3 is 13 residues. DNA of the CDR3: TGTGCCAGCAGCCAAGTCGGGATTTACGAGCAGTACTTC. Translated: CASSQVGIYEQYF.

The sample holds many counts of this clonotype. The J gene is TRBJ1-5, the V gene TRBV12-3 or TRBV12-4; unclear D gene. The CDR3 runs 12 residues. The V end lost 5 bases, the J end lost 7 bases, and 9 bases lay between the germline ends. CDR3 residues: CASSGVDQPQHF. Written as DNA, the CDR3 is TGTGCCAGCAGTGGAGTGGACCAGCCCCAGCATTTT.

This clonotype was counted many times. This chain connects TRBV7-3 to TRBJ2-1, with D unclear. The germline CDR1 and CDR2 sequences are SGHTA and FQGTGA. This CDR3 spans 13 amino acids. Trimming removed 5 bases at V and 5 bases at J, with 10 bases between. The CDR3 DNA sequence: TGTGCCAGCAGCGGGTCGGTTGACAATGAGCAGTTCTTC. This gives the protein CASSGSVDNEQFF.

Comment on this clonotype: One base away lies a much larger clone, so this may be a sequencing read error. The chain employs TRBV20-1 and TRBJ2-1, with D possibly being TRBD1 (6 bases). The germline gives CDR1 DFQATT, CDR2 SNEGSKA (reference sequence). Trimming removed 5 bases from V and 6 bases from J, with 11 bases in between. This CDR3 contains 12 residues. The CDR3 is CSAPRQVNEQFF. CDR3 bases: TGCAGTGCTCCCAGACAGGTCAATGAGCAGTTCTTC.

A word on this clonotype: The DNA is left out, because the CDR3 cannot be placed on it with certainty; the CDR3 is given as TCRdb lists it. The V gene is TRBV5-1, the J gene TRBJ1-2; TRBD1 is the table's D call and was not checked against the DNA. Termini included, the CDR3 measures 14 amino acids. Germline V gene sequence: CDR1 SGHRS, CDR2 YFSETQ. CDR3 sequence reads: CASSFGTGNYGYPF.

At least ten counts were recorded for this clonotype. This chain links TRBV7-8 with TRBJ2-5; no clear D gene. CDR1 and CDR2 from the germline V gene are SGHVS and FQNEAQ. Between the trimmed V and J ends, which lost 3 bases and 4 bases, there was a span of 6 bases. CDR3 length: 12 residues. The CDR3 coding sequence is TGTGCCAGCAGCTTCCCACTAGAGACCCAGTACTTC. Protein sequence: CASSFPLETQYF.

There are many counts of this clonotype. J is TRBJ1-3 and V is TRBV6-5; 8 nucleotides line up with TRBD1. CDR1 is MNHEY, CDR2 SVGAGI, per germline. The CDR3 consists of 15 residues. V was clipped by 4 bases and J by 6 bases; unmatched bases: 8. Written as DNA, the CDR3 is TGTGCCAGCAGTTCTGCCGGGGGACAGGAAAACACCATATATTTT. It codes for CASSSAGGQENTIYF.

In this sample, this clonotype turned up a few times. The CDR3 here is CASAGTGGRNTEAFF. CDR3 sequence (DNA): TGCGCCAGCGCCGGGACAGGGGGGAGGAACACTGAAGCTTTCTTT. The genes are TRBV5-1 and TRBJ1-1, with 11 positions matching TRBD1. The CDR3 contains 15 residues. Germline loops: CDR1 SGHRS, CDR2 YFSETQ. V dropped 7 bases and J dropped 1; count of bases not matched to a gene: 6.